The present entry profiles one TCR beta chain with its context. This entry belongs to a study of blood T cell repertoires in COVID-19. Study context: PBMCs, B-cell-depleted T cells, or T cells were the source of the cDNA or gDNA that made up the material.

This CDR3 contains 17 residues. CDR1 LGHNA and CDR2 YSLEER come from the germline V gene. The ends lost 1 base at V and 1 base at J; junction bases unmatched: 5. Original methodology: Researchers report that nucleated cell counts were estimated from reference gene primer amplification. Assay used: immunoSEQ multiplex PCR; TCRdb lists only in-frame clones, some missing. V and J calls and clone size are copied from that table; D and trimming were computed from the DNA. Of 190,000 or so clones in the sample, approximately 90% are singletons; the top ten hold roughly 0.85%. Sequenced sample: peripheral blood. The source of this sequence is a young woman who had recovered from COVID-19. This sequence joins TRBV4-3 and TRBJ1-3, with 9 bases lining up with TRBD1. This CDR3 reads CASSQAGTGFSGNTIYF. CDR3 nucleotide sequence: TGCGCCAGCAGCCAAGCCGGGACAGGGTTTTCTGGAAACACCATATATTTT.